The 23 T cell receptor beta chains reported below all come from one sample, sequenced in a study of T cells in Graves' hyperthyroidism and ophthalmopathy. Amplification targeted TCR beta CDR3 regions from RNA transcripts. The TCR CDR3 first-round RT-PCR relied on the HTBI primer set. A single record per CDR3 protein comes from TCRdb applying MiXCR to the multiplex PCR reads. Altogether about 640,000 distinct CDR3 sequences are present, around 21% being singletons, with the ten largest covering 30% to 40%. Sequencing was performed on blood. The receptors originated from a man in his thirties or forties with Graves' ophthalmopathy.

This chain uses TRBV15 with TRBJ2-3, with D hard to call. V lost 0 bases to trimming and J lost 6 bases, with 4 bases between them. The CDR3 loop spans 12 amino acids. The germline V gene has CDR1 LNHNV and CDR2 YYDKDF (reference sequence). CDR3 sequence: CATSRDSDTQYF. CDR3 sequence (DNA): TGTGCCACCAGCAGAGATTCGGATACGCAGTATTTT. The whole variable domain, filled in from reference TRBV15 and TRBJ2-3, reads DAMVIQNPRYQVTQFGKPVTLSCSQTLNHNVMYWYQQKSSQAPKLLFHYYDKDFNNEADTPDNFQSRRPNTSFCFLDIRSPGLGDTAMYLCATSRDSDTQYFGPGTRLTVL.

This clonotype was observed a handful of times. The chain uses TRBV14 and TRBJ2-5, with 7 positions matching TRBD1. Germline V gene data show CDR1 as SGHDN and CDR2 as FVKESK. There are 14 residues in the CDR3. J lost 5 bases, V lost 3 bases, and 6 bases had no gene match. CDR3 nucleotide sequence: TGTGCCAGCAGCCAGACAGGGTACGGGGAGACCCAGTACTTC. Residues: CASSQTGYGETQYF.

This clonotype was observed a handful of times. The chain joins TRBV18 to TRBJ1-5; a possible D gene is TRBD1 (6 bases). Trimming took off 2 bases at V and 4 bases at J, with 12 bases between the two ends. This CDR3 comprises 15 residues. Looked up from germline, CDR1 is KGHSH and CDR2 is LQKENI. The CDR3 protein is CASSPGTQGNQPQHF. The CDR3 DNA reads TGTGCCAGCTCACCAGGTACCCAGGGGAATCAGCCCCAGCATTTT.

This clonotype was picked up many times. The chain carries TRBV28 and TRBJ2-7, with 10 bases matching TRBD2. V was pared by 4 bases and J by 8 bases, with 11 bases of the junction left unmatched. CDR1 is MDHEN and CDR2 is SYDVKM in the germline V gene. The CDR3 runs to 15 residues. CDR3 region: CASSSLAGGVMKQYF. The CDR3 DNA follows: TGTGCCAGCAGTTCCTTAGCGGGGGGTGTGATGAAGCAGTACTTC.

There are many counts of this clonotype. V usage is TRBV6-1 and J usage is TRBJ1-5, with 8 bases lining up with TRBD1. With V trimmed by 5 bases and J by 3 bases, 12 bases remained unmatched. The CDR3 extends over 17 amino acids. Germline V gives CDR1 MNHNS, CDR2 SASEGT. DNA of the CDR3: TGTGCCAGCAGTAGACACGGACAGGGTGTTAACAATCAGCCCCAGCATTTT. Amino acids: CASSRHGQGVNNQPQHF.

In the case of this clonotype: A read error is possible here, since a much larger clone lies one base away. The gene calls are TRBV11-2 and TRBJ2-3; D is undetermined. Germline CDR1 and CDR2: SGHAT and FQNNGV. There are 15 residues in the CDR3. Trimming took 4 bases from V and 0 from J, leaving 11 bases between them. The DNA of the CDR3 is TGTGCCAGCAGCTACCGTTCAACTAGCACAGATACGCAGTATTTT. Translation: CASSYRSTSTDTQYF.

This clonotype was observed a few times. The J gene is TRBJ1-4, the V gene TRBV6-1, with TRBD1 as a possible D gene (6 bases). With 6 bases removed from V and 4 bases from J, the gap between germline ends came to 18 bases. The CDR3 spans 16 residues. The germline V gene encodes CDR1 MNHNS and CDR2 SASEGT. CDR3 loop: CASRALTKGGNEKLFF. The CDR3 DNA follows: TGTGCCAGCAGAGCCCTTACTAAAGGGGGTAATGAAAAACTGTTTTTT.

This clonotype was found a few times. The CDR3 here is CASSPAGIWGTEAFF. CDR3 sequence (DNA): TGTGCCAGTAGTCCAGCAGGCATTTGGGGGACTGAAGCTTTCTTT. This chain joins TRBV19 and TRBJ1-1; the D gene is possibly TRBD1 (5 bases). CDR1 is LNHDA and CDR2 is SQIVND in the germline V gene (reference sequence). The CDR3 has 15 amino acids. Trimming took 5 bases from V and 5 from J, leaving 18 bases between them.

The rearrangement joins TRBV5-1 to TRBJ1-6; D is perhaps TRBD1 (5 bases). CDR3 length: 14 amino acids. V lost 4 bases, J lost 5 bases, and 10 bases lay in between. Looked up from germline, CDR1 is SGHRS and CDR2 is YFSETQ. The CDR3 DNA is TGCGCCAGCAGCCCGGACACCAATAATTCACCCCTCCACTTT. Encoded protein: CASSPDTNNSPLHF.

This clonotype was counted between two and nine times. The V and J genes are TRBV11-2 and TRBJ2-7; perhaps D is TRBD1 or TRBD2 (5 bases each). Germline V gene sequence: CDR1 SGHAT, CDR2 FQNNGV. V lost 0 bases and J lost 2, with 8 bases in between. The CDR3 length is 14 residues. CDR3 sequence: CASSLDPGPYEQYF. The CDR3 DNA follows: TGTGCCAGCAGCTTAGATCCGGGGCCCTACGAGCAGTACTTC. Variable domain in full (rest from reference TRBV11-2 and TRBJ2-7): EAGVAQSPRYKIIEKRQSVAFWCNPISGHATLYWYQQILGQGPKLLIQFQNNGVVDDSQLPKDRFSAERLKGVDSTLKIQPAKLEDSAVYLCASSLDPGPYEQYFGPGTRLTVT.

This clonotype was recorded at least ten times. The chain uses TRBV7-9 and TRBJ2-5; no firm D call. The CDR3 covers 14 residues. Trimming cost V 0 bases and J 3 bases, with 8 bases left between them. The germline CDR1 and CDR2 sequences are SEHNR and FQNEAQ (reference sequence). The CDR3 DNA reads TGTGCCAGCAGCTTAGCGCAAGGGAAAGAGACCCAGTACTTC. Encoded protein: CASSLAQGKETQYF. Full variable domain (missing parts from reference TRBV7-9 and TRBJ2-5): DTGVSQNPRHKITKRGQNVTFRCDPISEHNRLYWYRQTLGQGPEFLTYFQNEAQLEKSRLLSDRFSAERPKGSFSTLEIQRTEQGDSAMYLCASSLAQGKETQYFGPGTRLLVL.

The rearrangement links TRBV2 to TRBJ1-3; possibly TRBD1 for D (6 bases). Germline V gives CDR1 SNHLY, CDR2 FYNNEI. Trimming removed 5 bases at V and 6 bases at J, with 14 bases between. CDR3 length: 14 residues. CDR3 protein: CASSTAGTLNTIYF. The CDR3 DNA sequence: TGTGCCAGCAGTACTGCCGGGACACTAAACACCATATATTTT.

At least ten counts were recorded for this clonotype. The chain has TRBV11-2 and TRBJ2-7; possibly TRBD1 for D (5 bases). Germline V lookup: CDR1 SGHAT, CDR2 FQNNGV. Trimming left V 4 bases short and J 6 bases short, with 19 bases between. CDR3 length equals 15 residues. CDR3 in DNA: TGTGCCAGCAGCTGGGGCCGGAACTCCATGGCCGAGCAGTACTTC. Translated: CASSWGRNSMAEQYF.

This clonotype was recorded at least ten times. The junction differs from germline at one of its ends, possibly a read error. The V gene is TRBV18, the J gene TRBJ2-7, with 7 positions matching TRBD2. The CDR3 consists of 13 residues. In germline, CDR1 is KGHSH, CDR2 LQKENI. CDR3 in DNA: TGTGCCAGCTCACCGACTAGCTCCCACGAGCAGTACTTC. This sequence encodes CASSPTSSHEQYF.

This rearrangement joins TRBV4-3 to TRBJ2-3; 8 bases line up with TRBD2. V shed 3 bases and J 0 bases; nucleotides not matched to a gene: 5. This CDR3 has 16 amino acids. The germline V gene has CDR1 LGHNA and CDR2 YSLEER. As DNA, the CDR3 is TGCGCCAGCAGCCACGATATAGCGGGAAGCACAGATACGCAGTATTTT. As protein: CASSHDIAGSTDTQYF.

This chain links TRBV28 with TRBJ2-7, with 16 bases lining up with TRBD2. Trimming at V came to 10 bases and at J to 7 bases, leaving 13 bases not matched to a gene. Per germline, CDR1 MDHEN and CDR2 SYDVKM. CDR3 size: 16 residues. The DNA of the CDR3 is TGTGCCACCAGGCCGGGACTAGCGGGAGGGCCGGGAGAGCAGTACTTC. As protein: CATRPGLAGGPGEQYF.

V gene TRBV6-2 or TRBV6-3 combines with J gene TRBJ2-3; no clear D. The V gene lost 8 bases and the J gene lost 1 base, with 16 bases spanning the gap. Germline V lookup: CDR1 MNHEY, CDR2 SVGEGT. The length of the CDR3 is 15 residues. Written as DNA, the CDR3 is TGTGCCAGCTCGCCCATTGTGGGTGGCACAGATACGCAGTATTTT. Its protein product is CASSPIVGGTDTQYF.

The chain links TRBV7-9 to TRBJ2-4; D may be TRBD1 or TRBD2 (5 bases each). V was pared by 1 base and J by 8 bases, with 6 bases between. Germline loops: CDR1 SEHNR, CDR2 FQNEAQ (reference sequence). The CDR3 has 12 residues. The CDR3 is CASSLVGDIQYF. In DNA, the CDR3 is TGTGCCAGCAGCTTAGTGGGGGACATTCAGTACTTC.

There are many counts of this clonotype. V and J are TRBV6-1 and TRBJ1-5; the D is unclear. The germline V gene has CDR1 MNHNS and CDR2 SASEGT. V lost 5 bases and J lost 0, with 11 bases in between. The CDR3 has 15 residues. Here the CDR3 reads CASSSEGSSNQPQHF. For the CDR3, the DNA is TGTGCCAGCAGTAGCGAAGGGAGTAGCAATCAGCCCCAGCATTTT.

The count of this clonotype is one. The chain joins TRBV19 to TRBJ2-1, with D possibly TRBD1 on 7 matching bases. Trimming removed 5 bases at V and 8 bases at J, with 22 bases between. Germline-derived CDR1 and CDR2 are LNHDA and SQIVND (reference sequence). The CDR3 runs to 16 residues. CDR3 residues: CASSQKTGRSSDEQFF. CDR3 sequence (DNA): TGTGCCAGTAGTCAAAAGACAGGGAGGTCCTCCGATGAGCAGTTCTTC.

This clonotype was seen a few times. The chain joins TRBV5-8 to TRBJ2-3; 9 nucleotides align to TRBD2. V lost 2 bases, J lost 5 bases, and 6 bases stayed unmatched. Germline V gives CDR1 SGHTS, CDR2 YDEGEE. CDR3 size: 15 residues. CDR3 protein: CASSFLSGSRDTQYF. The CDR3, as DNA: TGTGCCAGCAGCTTTCTTAGCGGGAGTCGAGATACGCAGTATTTT.

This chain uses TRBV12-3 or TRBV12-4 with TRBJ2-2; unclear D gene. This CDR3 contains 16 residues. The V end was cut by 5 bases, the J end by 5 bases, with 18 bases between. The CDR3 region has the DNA TGTGCCAGCAGTCGTCCGGTCATGGTCAGGACCGGGGAGCTGTTTTTT. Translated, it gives CASSRPVMVRTGELFF.

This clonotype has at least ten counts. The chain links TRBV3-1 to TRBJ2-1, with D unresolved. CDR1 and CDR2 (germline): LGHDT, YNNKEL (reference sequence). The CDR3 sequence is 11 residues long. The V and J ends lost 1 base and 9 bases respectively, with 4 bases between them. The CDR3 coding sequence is TGTGCCAGCAGCCAAGGGCCTGAGCAGTTCTTC. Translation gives CASSQGPEQFF.